Shown below are 19 T cell receptor beta chains from a single sample sequenced in a study of shared clonotypes between healthy human individuals. Generated by immunoSEQ multiplex PCR, the TCRdb table keeps only in-frame clones and is missing some. The table lists hundreds of thousands of clones, 90% to 96% of them singletons. The sequenced sample was naive CD4+ T cells sorted from blood. Subset described: CD45RA+ positively selected. Receptors originate from a woman aged 25 to 45 in good health.

The chain employs TRBV27 and TRBJ1-5; tentatively, D is TRBD1 (6 bases). Germline V gene data show CDR1 as MNHEY and CDR2 as SMNVEV (reference sequence). CDR3 length: 14 amino acids. V gave up 3 bases and J gave up 4 bases, with 10 bases separating them. This CDR3 reads CASSFEGDNQPQHF. For the CDR3, the DNA is TGTGCCAGCAGTTTTGAGGGGGATAATCAGCCCCAGCATTTT.

This chain uses TRBV18 with TRBJ2-1; D is unresolved. This CDR3 has 16 residues. V was trimmed by 6 bases and J by 0 bases, leaving 15 bases between them. Germline V CDR1 and CDR2: KGHSH, LQKENI. The CDR3, as DNA: TGTGCCAGCTCTCAAATGGGCGGCAGCTCCTACAATGAGCAGTTCTTC. Encoded protein: CASSQMGGSSYNEQFF.

The chain recombines TRBV13 with TRBJ2-5; 12 bases align to TRBD2. This CDR3 is built from 15 residues. The V and J ends lost 8 bases and 5 bases, in that order; junction bases with no gene match: 9. CDR1 is PRHDT and CDR2 is FYEKMQ in the germline V gene (reference sequence). The CDR3 DNA follows: TGTGCCAGCGTGACTAGCGGGAGATCTGGTGAGACCCAGTACTTC. Encoded protein: CASVTSGRSGETQYF. Variable domain in full (rest from reference TRBV13 and TRBJ2-5): AAGVIQSPRHLIKEKRETATLKCYPIPRHDTVYWYQQGPGQDPQFLISFYEKMQSDKGSIPDRFSAQQFSDYHSELNMSSLELGDSALYFCASVTSGRSGETQYFGPGTRLLVL.

This clone appeared a single time. The rearrangement uses TRBV2 and TRBJ2-7; no clear D. Germline CDR1 and CDR2: SNHLY and FYNNEI. Trimming removed 2 bases from V and 2 bases from J, with 4 bases in between. This CDR3 is 12 amino acids long. CDR3 in DNA: TGTGCCAGCAGTGAAAGGACCTACGAGCAGTACTTC. It codes for CASSERTYEQYF. Based on the CDR3 plus reference TRBV2 and TRBJ2-7, the full variable domain is EPEVTQTPSHQVTQMGQEVILRCVPISNHLYFYWYRQILGQKVEFLVSFYNNEISEKSEIFDDQFSVERPDGSNFTLKIRSTKLEDSAMYFCASSERTYEQYFGPGTRLTVT.

This chain uses TRBV6-1 with TRBJ2-7, with 9 bases matching TRBD1. The CDR3 contains 14 residues. The J segment lost 2 bases and the V segment lost 5 bases, leaving 4 bases of the junction unmatched. Germline CDR1 is MNHNS and CDR2 is SASEGT. The CDR3 bases are TGTGCCAGCAGTTTGGGACAGGGCCCCTACGAGCAGTACTTC. It codes for CASSLGQGPYEQYF.

On this clone: Other DNA sequences in the same sample also yield this CDR3. The V gene is TRBV19, the J gene TRBJ2-7; no definite D call. The V gene lost 4 bases and the J gene lost 2 bases, with 3 bases spanning the gap. Germline values: CDR1 LNHDA, CDR2 SQIVND (reference sequence). This CDR3 region has 11 residues. As DNA, the CDR3 is TGTGCCAGTAGTAACACCTACGAGCAGTACTTC. It yields the protein CASSNTYEQYF.

The chain joins TRBV5-4 to TRBJ2-3, with a possible D match to TRBD2 (5 bases). CDR1 and CDR2 from the germline V gene are SGHNT and YYREEE (reference sequence). The ends were cut back, 0 bases at V and 2 bases at J, with 7 bases in the middle. The CDR3 has 14 residues. The CDR3 region has the DNA TGTGCCAGCAGCTTGGGCGGGTACACAGATACGCAGTATTTT. This gives the protein CASSLGGYTDTQYF.

The V and J genes are TRBV7-8 and TRBJ1-1; D may be TRBD1 (5 bases). The germline gives CDR1 SGHVS, CDR2 FQNEAQ. CDR3 size: 14 residues. Trimming removed 5 bases from V and 4 bases from J, with 14 bases in between. CDR3 sequence: CASSTTGMATEAFF. CDR3 in DNA: TGTGCCAGCAGCACCACAGGTATGGCCACTGAAGCTTTCTTT.

The V call is TRBV6-1, the J call TRBJ2-1; TRBD1 matches at 7 bases. V gave up 5 bases and J gave up 0 bases; unmatched junction bases: 4. Germline CDR1 reads MNHNS; CDR2 reads SASEGT. The CDR3 runs to 15 residues. CDR3 in amino acids: CASSISGGSYNEQFF. CDR3 nucleotide sequence: TGTGCCAGCAGTATCTCAGGGGGCTCCTACAATGAGCAGTTCTTC.

The chain has TRBV2 and TRBJ1-5; D unresolved. The CDR3 is 13 amino acids. Trimming removed 7 bases at V and 3 bases at J, with 10 bases between. Germline assignment: CDR1 SNHLY and CDR2 FYNNEI. Here the CDR3 reads CASKPRVNQPQHF. CDR3 bases: TGTGCCAGCAAACCTAGGGTCAATCAGCCCCAGCATTTT.

The CDR3 loop reads CASSISGTLGGNTIYF. The DNA of the CDR3 is TGTGCCAGTAGTATTTCGGGGACTCTCGGTGGAAACACCATATATTTT. The chain has TRBV19 and TRBJ1-3, with a weak D call TRBD1 (5 bases). The CDR3 spans 16 residues. CDR1 is LNHDA and CDR2 is SQIVND in the germline V gene (reference sequence). Trimming shortened V by 3 bases and J by 3 bases, and 15 bases separated the two germline ends. Looking up the rest from reference TRBV19 and TRBJ1-3 gives the full variable domain: DGGITQSPKYLFRKEGQNVTLSCEQNLNHDAMYWYRQDPGQGLRLIYYSQIVNDFQKGDIAEGYSVSREKKESFPLTVTSAQKNPTAFYLCASSISGTLGGNTIYFGEGSWLTVV.

This chain uses TRBV10-2 with TRBJ2-1, with unresolved D. The V end lost 8 bases, the J end lost 4 bases, and 12 bases lay between the germline ends. This CDR3 has 13 amino acids. Looked up from germline, CDR1 is WSHSY and CDR2 is SAAADI. CDR3 sequence reads: CASAPTRYNEQFF. The DNA of the CDR3 is TGCGCCAGCGCCCCAACCCGATACAATGAGCAGTTCTTC.

This clone is a singleton in its sample. The chain is built from TRBV4-2 and TRBJ2-1; TRBD2 agrees at 15 bases. The CDR3 is 18 residues long. Looked up from germline, CDR1 is LGHNA and CDR2 is YNFKEQ. Trimming cost V 2 bases and J 6 bases; bases outside gene matches: 8. The CDR3: CASSQPHGLAGGVNEQFF. In nucleotides, the CDR3 is TGTGCCAGCAGCCAACCGCACGGACTAGCGGGAGGGGTCAATGAGCAGTTCTTC.

The chain joins TRBV28 to TRBJ1-6; D is ambiguous. The CDR3 contains 15 residues. Germline V gene lookup returns CDR1 MDHEN and CDR2 SYDVKM. Trimming shortened V by 2 bases and J by 6 bases, and 11 bases separated the two germline ends. CDR3 sequence reads: CASSLERRPNSPLHF. For the CDR3, the DNA is TGTGCCAGCAGTTTAGAAAGGAGACCTAATTCACCCCTCCACTTT.

This clone showed up just once. The chain joins TRBV5-1 to TRBJ2-1; 7 bases align to TRBD2. Per germline, CDR1 SGHRS and CDR2 YFSETQ. V was pared by 2 bases and J by 8 bases, with 4 bases of the junction left unmatched. This CDR3 comprises 13 residues. The CDR3 DNA sequence: TGCGCCAGCAGCTTTTGGCGGGAGCATGAGCAGTTCTTC. Amino acid sequence: CASSFWREHEQFF.

The V and J genes are TRBV10-1 and TRBJ1-2, with D uncertain. The CDR3 length is 13 residues. CDR1 is WNHNN, CDR2 SYGVQD, per germline (reference sequence). Trimming stripped 2 bases from V and 4 bases from J, with 8 bases between. The DNA for the CDR3 is TGCGCCAGCAGTGAGCAACACAGCTATGGCTACACCTTC. Its translation: CASSEQHSYGYTF.

This clone occurred a few times. The genes are TRBV20-1 and TRBJ1-1; TRBD1 might be the D (5 bases). The germline V and J ends were trimmed by 1 base and 5 bases, with 5 bases remaining between them. Germline lookup yields CDR1 DFQATT and CDR2 SNEGSKA (reference sequence). CDR3 size: 11 residues. The chain's CDR3 is CSARGQTEAFF. The CDR3 region has the DNA TGCAGTGCTAGAGGACAGACTGAAGCTTTCTTT.

The V and J genes are TRBV7-9 and TRBJ2-7; D is tentatively TRBD1 or TRBD2 (5 bases each). This CDR3 region has 14 residues. Germline lookup yields CDR1 SEHNR and CDR2 FQNEAQ (reference sequence). Trimming left V 7 bases short and J 7 bases short, with 20 bases between. The CDR3 DNA reads TGTGCCAGCACCCGGGACCGATACCTTAATGAGCAGTACTTC. Residues: CASTRDRYLNEQYF. The complete variable domain, with remaining parts taken from reference TRBV7-9 and TRBJ2-7, reads DTGVSQNPRHKITKRGQNVTFRCDPISEHNRLYWYRQTLGQGPEFLTYFQNEAQLEKSRLLSDRFSAERPKGSFSTLEIQRTEQGDSAMYLCASTRDRYLNEQYFGPGTRLTVT.

The genes are TRBV28 and TRBJ1-4; no clear D. The germline CDR1 and CDR2 sequences are MDHEN and SYDVKM. V was pared by 5 bases and J by 3 bases, with 16 bases between. The CDR3 runs to 16 residues. The chain's CDR3 is CASSPYLWVSNEKLFF. DNA of the CDR3: TGTGCCAGCAGTCCGTACTTATGGGTGTCTAATGAAAAACTGTTTTTT.